These 4 T cell receptor beta chains share one sample of origin, sequenced in a study of CD8+ T cells in alopecia areata. Reverse transcription of extracted RNA yielded cDNA, which provided the sequencing template. Sequenced by immunoSEQ multiplex PCR; TCRdb stores in-frame clones only, minus some. The repertoire includes about 200,000 clones, more than 50% of them detected once, and over 4% sits in the top ten. Input material: CD8+ T cells sorted from blood. These receptors were taken from a human donor in good health.

The genes are TRBV9 and TRBJ2-5; TRBD2 matches 9 bases. The V and J ends lost 4 bases and 4 bases, in that order; junction bases with no gene match: 8. The CDR3 totals 15 residues. Germline V lookup: CDR1 SGDLS, CDR2 YYNGEE. CDR3 sequence (DNA): TGTGCCAGCAGCTATAGCGGGGGTTCCGCAGAGACCCAGTACTTC. Protein sequence: CASSYSGGSAETQYF.

This rearrangement joins TRBV9 to TRBJ2-7, with D maybe TRBD1 (6 bases). The CDR3 length is 14 residues. CDR1 is SGDLS and CDR2 is YYNGEE in the germline V gene. Trimming took off 3 bases at V and 5 bases at J, with 15 bases between the two ends. DNA for the CDR3: TGTGCCAGCAGCGGAACAGGGAGACGGCACGAGCAGTACTTC. It translates to CASSGTGRRHEQYF. Full variable domain (outside the CDR3, taken from reference TRBV9 and TRBJ2-7): DSGVTQTPKHLITATGQRVTLRCSPRSGDLSVYWYQQSLDQGLQFLIQYYNGEERAKGNILERFSAQQFPDLHSELNLSSLELGDSALYFCASSGTGRRHEQYFGPGTRLTVT.

This chain joins TRBV30 and TRBJ1-6, with D unresolved. Per the germline V gene, CDR1 is GTSNPN and CDR2 is SVGIG (reference sequence). The germline V and J ends were trimmed by 1 base and 6 bases, with 7 bases remaining between them. The CDR3 sequence is 13 residues long. CDR3 region: CAWSENFNSPLHF. The CDR3 region has the DNA TGTGCCTGGAGTGAGAATTTTAATTCACCCCTCCACTTT.

V usage is TRBV29-1 and J usage is TRBJ2-1, with D possibly TRBD1 on 6 matching bases. The germline CDR1 and CDR2 sequences are SQVTM and ANQGSEA. Trimming pared 4 bases from V and 7 bases from J, leaving 14 bases between. The CDR3 has 13 residues. In nucleotides, the CDR3 is TGCAGCGTTGGGGACAACGATTTGAATGAGCAGTTCTTC. Translation gives CSVGDNDLNEQFF.